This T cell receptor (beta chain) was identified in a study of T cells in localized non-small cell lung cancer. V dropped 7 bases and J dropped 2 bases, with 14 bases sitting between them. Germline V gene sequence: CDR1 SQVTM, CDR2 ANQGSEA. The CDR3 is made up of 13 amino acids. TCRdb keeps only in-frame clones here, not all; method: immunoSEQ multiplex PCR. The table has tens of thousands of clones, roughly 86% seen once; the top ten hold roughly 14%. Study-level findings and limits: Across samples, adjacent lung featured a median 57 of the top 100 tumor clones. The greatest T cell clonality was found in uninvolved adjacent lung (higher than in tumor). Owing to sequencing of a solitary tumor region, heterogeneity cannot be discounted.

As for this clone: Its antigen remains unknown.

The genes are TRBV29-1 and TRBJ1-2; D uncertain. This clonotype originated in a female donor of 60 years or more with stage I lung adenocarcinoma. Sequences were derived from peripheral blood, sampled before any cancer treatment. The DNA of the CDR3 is TGCAGCGCCTGGTTTGAGCCCAACTATGGCTACACCTTC. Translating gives CSAWFEPNYGYTF.